This entry features one T cell receptor (beta chain) sequence. The method was immunoSEQ multiplex PCR; TCRdb's version includes in-frame clones alone and lacks a portion of them. The sample holds 55,000 to 85,000 clones, more than 90% seen once. This sample stems from a study of T cell changes during pregnancy in multiple sclerosis. Germline V CDR1 and CDR2: SGDLS, YYNGEE. There are 14 residues in the CDR3. Unmatched junction bases numbered 2, after V lost 3 bases and J lost 1 base. V and J are TRBV9 and TRBJ2-3, with 7 bases identical to TRBD2. The TCR comes from a female donor with multiple sclerosis, enrolled in a pregnancy study. The starting material was peripheral blood, obtained in the third trimester of pregnancy. The CDR3 loop reads CASSATSGTDTQYF. CDR3 coding DNA: TGTGCCAGCAGCGCCACTAGCGGCACAGATACGCAGTATTTT.